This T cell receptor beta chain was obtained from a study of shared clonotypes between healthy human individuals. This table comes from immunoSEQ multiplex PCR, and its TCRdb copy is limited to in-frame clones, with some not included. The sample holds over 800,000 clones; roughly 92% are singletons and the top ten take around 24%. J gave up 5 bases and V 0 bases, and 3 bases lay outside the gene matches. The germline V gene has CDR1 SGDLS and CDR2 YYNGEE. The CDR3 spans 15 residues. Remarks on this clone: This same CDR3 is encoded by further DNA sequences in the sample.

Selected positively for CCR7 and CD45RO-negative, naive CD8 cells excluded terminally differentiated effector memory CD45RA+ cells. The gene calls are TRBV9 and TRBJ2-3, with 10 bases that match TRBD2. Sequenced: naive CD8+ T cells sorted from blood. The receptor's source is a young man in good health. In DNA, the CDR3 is TGTGCCAGCAGCGTAGGGACTAGCGGACTAGATACGCAGTATTTT. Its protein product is CASSVGTSGLDTQYF.